The 6 T cell receptor beta chains presented below share a single source sample, sequenced in a study of cytomegalovirus exposure and HLA in healthy donors. The data were produced by immunoSEQ multiplex PCR, yet TCRdb's version contains in-frame clones alone and is incomplete. Here the sample spans more than 250,000 clones, about 90% being singletons. The sequenced material came from PBMCs. The receptors here all came from a woman in her thirties in good health and CMV-seronegative.

The chain uses TRBV19 and TRBJ1-1; 9 nucleotides match TRBD1. V lost 7 bases and J lost 1; bases outside the gene matches: 4. This CDR3 is built from 14 residues. Germline V CDR1 and CDR2: LNHDA, SQIVND (reference sequence). The CDR3 region has the DNA TGTGCCAGTACTCAGACAGGGGGGAACACTGAAGCTTTCTTT. This sequence encodes CASTQTGGNTEAFF.

V usage is TRBV28 and J usage is TRBJ2-2; D not certain. This CDR3 spans 17 amino acids. V lost 1 base and J 5 bases, leaving 17 bases between the germline ends. Germline V gives CDR1 MDHEN, CDR2 SYDVKM. CDR3 DNA sequence: TGTGCCAGCAGTTTATATTGGACCCCGAGTGGGACCGGGGAGCTGTTTTTT. It is translated as CASSLYWTPSGTGELFF.

The chain recombines TRBV18 with TRBJ1-2; unclear D gene. Germline V gives CDR1 KGHSH, CDR2 LQKENI. V was pared by 0 bases and J by 4 bases, with 12 bases between. The CDR3 contains 15 residues. CDR3 in DNA: TGTGCCAGCTCACCACCGACGCTTTACCTCTATGGCTACACCTTC. Translated: CASSPPTLYLYGYTF.

The V and J genes are TRBV11-3 and TRBJ2-5, with TRBD2 identical over 7 bases. The CDR3 is 15 amino acids. CDR1 is SGHNT and CDR2 is YENEEA in the germline V gene. With V trimmed by 1 base and J by 1 base, 3 bases remained unmatched. The CDR3 loop is CASSLAGGPQETQYF. The DNA for the CDR3 is TGTGCCAGCAGCTTAGCGGGAGGCCCCCAAGAGACCCAGTACTTC.

This clone was recorded once. CDR3 sequence (DNA): TGTGCCAGCAGCGTAGGAGTAGCGGGAGACACCGGGGAGCTGTTTTTT. Encoded protein: CASSVGVAGDTGELFF. This chain links TRBV9 with TRBJ2-2; 9 nucleotides align to TRBD2. The CDR3 consists of 16 residues. CDR1 and CDR2 (germline): SGDLS, YYNGEE. Germline trimming cut 0 bases from V and 3 bases from J; bases unmatched to any gene: 3.

This clone appeared once. This chain uses TRBV28 with TRBJ2-7; 8 bases line up with TRBD2. Per the germline V gene, CDR1 is MDHEN and CDR2 is SYDVKM. The CDR3 has 17 residues. Germline trimming cut 2 bases from V and 2 bases from J; bases unmatched to any gene: 11. This chain's CDR3 is CASSLPVASGLTYEQYF. The CDR3 DNA is TGTGCCAGCAGTTTACCTGTGGCTAGCGGGCTAACCTACGAGCAGTACTTC.